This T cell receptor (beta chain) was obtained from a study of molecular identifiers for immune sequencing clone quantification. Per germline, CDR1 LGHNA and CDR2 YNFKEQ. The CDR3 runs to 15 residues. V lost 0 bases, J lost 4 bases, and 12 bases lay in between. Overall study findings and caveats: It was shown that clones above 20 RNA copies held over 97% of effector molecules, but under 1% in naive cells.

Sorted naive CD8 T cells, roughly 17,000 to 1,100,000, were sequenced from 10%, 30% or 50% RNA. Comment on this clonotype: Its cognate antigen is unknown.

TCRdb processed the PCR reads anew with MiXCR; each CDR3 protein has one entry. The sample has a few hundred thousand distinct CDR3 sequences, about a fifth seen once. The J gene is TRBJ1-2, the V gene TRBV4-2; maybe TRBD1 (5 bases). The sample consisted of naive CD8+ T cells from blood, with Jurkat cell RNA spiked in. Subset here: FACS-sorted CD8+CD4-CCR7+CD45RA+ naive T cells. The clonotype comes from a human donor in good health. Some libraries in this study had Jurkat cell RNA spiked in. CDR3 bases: TGTGCCAGCAGCCAAGAGTCAGGGATGGCCTATGGCTACACCTTC. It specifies CASSQESGMAYGYTF.